The rows below give T cell receptor beta chains drawn from one sample of a study of blood T cell repertoires in COVID-19. TCRdb's copy holds only in-frame clones and misses some; the assay was immunoSEQ multiplex PCR. The data show some 230,000 clones, roughly 84% seen once. Material for sequencing was peripheral blood. Receptor source: a woman in her fifties or sixties who had recovered from COVID-19. CDR3s include the opening cysteine and the closing phenylalanine or tryptophan. Fields, in order: D gene, clone size, V gene, J gene, CDR3 protein, CDR3 DNA. D genes are given only for firm matches. Expanded clones get a size class; other rows say once, few or many, or leave the size out.

d_call: TRBD2
clone_size: once
v_call: TRBV5-6
j_call: TRBJ2-5
cdr3_aa: CASSLERGLAGVKTQYF
cdr3_nt: TGTGCCAGCAGCTTGGAACGAGGTCTAGCGGGGGTGAAGACCCAGTACTTC

d_call: TRBD1
clone_size: NA
v_call: TRBV2
j_call: TRBJ2-7
cdr3_aa: CASSDLDRTYEQYF
cdr3_nt: TGTGCCAGCAGTGATCTGGACAGGACCTACGAGCAGTACTTC

d_call: NA
clone_size: few
v_call: TRBV7-9
j_call: TRBJ1-2
cdr3_aa: CASSLRDTLFHGYTF
cdr3_nt: TGTGCCAGCAGCTTACGAGACACTCTCTTCCATGGCTACACCTTC

d_call: TRBD2
clone_size: NA
v_call: TRBV7-2
j_call: TRBJ2-7
cdr3_aa: CASSSGGREPPYSYEQYF
cdr3_nt: TGTGCCAGCAGCTCCGGGGGGAGGGAGCCCCCGTACTCCTACGAGCAGTACTTC

d_call: TRBD1
clone_size: NA
v_call: TRBV9
j_call: TRBJ1-2
cdr3_aa: CASSESPGTGNGYTF
cdr3_nt: TGTGCCAGCAGCGAGAGTCCCGGGACAGGGAATGGCTACACCTTC

d_call: NA
clone_size: NA
v_call: TRBV19
j_call: TRBJ1-1
cdr3_aa: CASSIPLNTEAFF
cdr3_nt: TGTGCCAGTAGTATCCCGTTGAACACTGAAGCTTTCTTT

d_call: NA
clone_size: NA
v_call: TRBV11-1
j_call: TRBJ2-3
cdr3_aa: CASSLGNTQYF
cdr3_nt: TGTGCCAGCAGCCTGGGCAATACGCAGTATTTT

d_call: TRBD1
clone_size: NA
v_call: TRBV30
j_call: TRBJ1-2
cdr3_aa: CAWSGTGGYGYTF
cdr3_nt: TGTGCCTGGAGTGGGACAGGGGGCTACGGCTACACCTTC

d_call: NA
clone_size: few
v_call: TRBV7-8
j_call: TRBJ1-5
cdr3_aa: CASSRDTRGNQPQHF
cdr3_nt: TGTGCCAGCAGCAGGGACACCCGGGGCAATCAGCCCCAGCATTTT

d_call: TRBD2
clone_size: NA
v_call: TRBV4-1
j_call: TRBJ2-1
cdr3_aa: CASSQATSAKKQFF
cdr3_nt: TGCGCCAGCAGCCAAGCAACTAGCGCCAAAAAGCAGTTCTTC

d_call: TRBD2
clone_size: NA
v_call: TRBV12-5
j_call: TRBJ2-7
cdr3_aa: CASGLGLAGSYEQYF
cdr3_nt: TGTGCTAGTGGTTTGGGACTAGCGGGCTCCTACGAGCAGTACTTC

d_call: TRBD1
clone_size: NA
v_call: TRBV29-1
j_call: TRBJ2-7
cdr3_aa: CSVVTPGTGGYEQYF
cdr3_nt: TGCAGCGTTGTGACCCCCGGGACAGGGGGCTACGAGCAGTACTTC

d_call: TRBD1
clone_size: NA
v_call: TRBV7-9
j_call: TRBJ2-7
cdr3_aa: CASSAAGTGENEQYF
cdr3_nt: TGTGCCAGCAGCGCCGCCGGGACAGGGGAGAACGAGCAGTACTTC

d_call: TRBD1
clone_size: NA
v_call: TRBV6-5
j_call: TRBJ1-5
cdr3_aa: CASRPQGAGNQPQHF
cdr3_nt: TGTGCCAGCAGACCACAGGGGGCAGGCAATCAGCCCCAGCATTTT

d_call: TRBD1
clone_size: NA
v_call: TRBV27
j_call: TRBJ1-2
cdr3_aa: CASSLRGTAYHYGYTF
cdr3_nt: TGTGCCAGCAGCCTAAGGGGGACAGCCTATCACTATGGCTACACCTTC

d_call: NA
clone_size: NA
v_call: TRBV7-9
j_call: TRBJ2-7
cdr3_aa: CASSQGGLEQYF
cdr3_nt: TGTGCCAGCAGCCAGGGGGGCCTCGAGCAGTACTTC

d_call: NA
clone_size: few
v_call: TRBV6-5
j_call: TRBJ1-5
cdr3_aa: CASRPYFPNQPQHF
cdr3_nt: TGTGCCAGCAGACCCTATTTCCCCAATCAGCCCCAGCATTTT

d_call: NA
clone_size: NA
v_call: TRBV12-5
j_call: TRBJ2-5
cdr3_aa: CASGLLGEETQYF
cdr3_nt: TGTGCTAGTGGTTTGTTAGGGGAAGAGACCCAGTACTTC

d_call: NA
clone_size: NA
v_call: TRBV19
j_call: TRBJ1-5
cdr3_aa: CASSIGLQGSNQPQHF
cdr3_nt: TGTGCCAGTAGTATAGGTTTGCAGGGGAGCAATCAGCCCCAGCATTTT

d_call: NA
clone_size: NA
v_call: TRBV28
j_call: TRBJ1-1
cdr3_aa: CASSPRGRGNTEAFF
cdr3_nt: TGTGCCAGCAGTCCGAGGGGGAGGGGGAACACTGAAGCTTTCTTT

d_call: NA
clone_size: many
v_call: TRBV27
j_call: TRBJ2-2
cdr3_aa: CASRRGATVTTGELFF
cdr3_nt: TGTGCCAGCCGTCGGGGGGCGACAGTGACAACCGGGGAGCTGTTTTTT

d_call: TRBD1
clone_size: NA
v_call: TRBV6-2/TRBV6-3
j_call: TRBJ1-2
cdr3_aa: CASSYWGMGQGHYGYTF
cdr3_nt: TGTGCCAGCAGTTACTGGGGAATGGGACAGGGACATTATGGCTACACCTTC

d_call: TRBD2
clone_size: NA
v_call: TRBV7-3
j_call: TRBJ2-1
cdr3_aa: CASSLGLAGGHNEQFF
cdr3_nt: TGTGCCAGCAGCTTGGGACTAGCGGGGGGACACAATGAGCAGTTCTTC

d_call: TRBD1
clone_size: NA
v_call: TRBV7-2
j_call: TRBJ1-1
cdr3_aa: CASSQRTGGFEAFF
cdr3_nt: TGTGCCAGCAGCCAAAGGACAGGGGGCTTTGAAGCTTTCTTT

d_call: TRBD1
clone_size: NA
v_call: TRBV20-1
j_call: TRBJ2-5
cdr3_aa: CSASRDRGRETQYF
cdr3_nt: TGCAGTGCTAGTCGGGACAGGGGGCGAGAGACCCAGTACTTC

d_call: TRBD2
clone_size: NA
v_call: TRBV18
j_call: TRBJ2-1
cdr3_aa: CASSPLAGGHNEQFF
cdr3_nt: TGTGCCAGCTCACCGTTAGCGGGGGGGCACAATGAGCAGTTCTTC

d_call: TRBD1
clone_size: NA
v_call: TRBV5-1
j_call: TRBJ2-2
cdr3_aa: CASSSQGQGLTGELFF
cdr3_nt: TGCGCCAGCAGCTCGCAGGGACAGGGCCTCACCGGGGAGCTGTTTTTT

d_call: TRBD2
clone_size: NA
v_call: TRBV4-3
j_call: TRBJ2-1
cdr3_aa: CASSQETSGGYNEQFF
cdr3_nt: TGCGCCAGCAGCCAAGAGACTAGCGGGGGCTACAATGAGCAGTTCTTC

d_call: TRBD2
clone_size: NA
v_call: TRBV7-2
j_call: TRBJ2-7
cdr3_aa: CASSLSSGPYYEQYF
cdr3_nt: TGTGCCAGCAGCTTATCTAGCGGGCCTTACTACGAGCAGTACTTC

d_call: TRBD1
clone_size: NA
v_call: TRBV4-1
j_call: TRBJ1-5
cdr3_aa: CASSQDPAGGSDQPQHF
cdr3_nt: TGCGCCAGCAGCCAAGATCCGGCAGGGGGTAGTGATCAGCCCCAGCATTTT

d_call: TRBD1
clone_size: NA
v_call: TRBV30
j_call: TRBJ1-5
cdr3_aa: CAGTGGPGQPQHF
cdr3_nt: TGTGCCGGGACAGGGGGCCCCGGTCAGCCCCAGCATTTT

d_call: NA
clone_size: NA
v_call: TRBV4-2
j_call: TRBJ1-1
cdr3_aa: CASSPTEVGTEAFF
cdr3_nt: TGTGCCAGCAGCCCAACGGAGGTAGGGACTGAAGCTTTCTTT

d_call: TRBD2
clone_size: NA
v_call: TRBV5-1
j_call: TRBJ2-7
cdr3_aa: CASSFASGEYEQYF
cdr3_nt: TGCGCCAGCAGCTTTGCTAGCGGGGAGTACGAGCAGTACTTC

d_call: NA
clone_size: NA
v_call: TRBV10-3
j_call: TRBJ1-2
cdr3_aa: CAISESRFWERVYTF
cdr3_nt: TGTGCCATCAGTGAGTCGAGATTTTGGGAGAGAGTCTACACCTTC

d_call: NA
clone_size: NA
v_call: TRBV27
j_call: TRBJ1-1
cdr3_aa: CASTEAGEGTEAFF
cdr3_nt: TGTGCCAGCACCGAGGCGGGGGAGGGCACTGAAGCTTTCTTT

d_call: NA
clone_size: NA
v_call: TRBV4-1
j_call: TRBJ1-6
cdr3_aa: CASSQVQGRTDRHSPLHF
cdr3_nt: TGCGCCAGCAGCCAAGTCCAGGGTAGGACAGACCGGCATTCACCCCTCCACTTT

d_call: NA
clone_size: NA
v_call: TRBV5-4
j_call: TRBJ1-2
cdr3_aa: CASSLVGQIYGYTF
cdr3_nt: TGTGCCAGCAGCTTGGTTGGGCAGATTTATGGCTACACCTTC

d_call: TRBD1
clone_size: once
v_call: TRBV18
j_call: TRBJ2-1
cdr3_aa: CASSPQGASYNEQFF
cdr3_nt: TGTGCCAGCTCACCACAGGGGGCCAGCTACAATGAGCAGTTCTTC

d_call: TRBD1
clone_size: once
v_call: TRBV10-3
j_call: TRBJ1-2
cdr3_aa: CAISERGQGQGDHTF
cdr3_nt: TGTGCCATCAGTGAGCGAGGGCAGGGCCAGGGGGATCACACCTTC

d_call: NA
clone_size: NA
v_call: TRBV6-5
j_call: TRBJ2-5
cdr3_aa: CASSRKRGETQYF
cdr3_nt: TGTGCCAGCAGTCGTAAACGGGGGGAGACCCAGTACTTC

d_call: NA
clone_size: NA
v_call: TRBV24-1
j_call: TRBJ1-3
cdr3_aa: CATSDLPPGNSGNTIYF
cdr3_nt: TGTGCCACCAGTGATTTACCCCCGGGAAACTCTGGAAACACCATATATTTT

d_call: TRBD1
clone_size: NA
v_call: TRBV5-1
j_call: TRBJ2-1
cdr3_aa: CASSIGQGAYNEQFF
cdr3_nt: TGCGCCAGCAGCATAGGACAGGGGGCGTACAATGAGCAGTTCTTC

d_call: NA
clone_size: NA
v_call: TRBV2
j_call: TRBJ2-7
cdr3_aa: CASSENALGSSYEQYF
cdr3_nt: TGTGCCAGCAGTGAAAATGCACTAGGGAGCTCCTACGAGCAGTACTTC

d_call: TRBD1
clone_size: NA
v_call: TRBV5-8
j_call: TRBJ1-1
cdr3_aa: CASRDRGFNTEAFF
cdr3_nt: TGTGCCAGCAGAGACAGGGGGTTTAACACTGAAGCTTTCTTT

d_call: TRBD1
clone_size: NA
v_call: TRBV18
j_call: TRBJ1-5
cdr3_aa: CASSQQGNGGQPQHF
cdr3_nt: TGTGCCAGCTCACAACAGGGGAACGGGGGTCAGCCCCAGCATTTT

d_call: TRBD1
clone_size: few
v_call: TRBV10-1
j_call: TRBJ1-1
cdr3_aa: CASSPYRGPLTEAFF
cdr3_nt: TGCGCCAGCAGTCCGTACAGGGGGCCTCTCACTGAAGCTTTCTTT

d_call: NA
clone_size: NA
v_call: TRBV30
j_call: TRBJ2-7
cdr3_aa: CAWSPGAEQYF
cdr3_nt: TGTGCCTGGAGCCCAGGGGCCGAGCAGTACTTC

d_call: TRBD1
clone_size: NA
v_call: TRBV7-8
j_call: TRBJ2-1
cdr3_aa: CASSLTGGSGVYNEQFF
cdr3_nt: TGTGCCAGCAGCTTGACAGGGGGCAGTGGGGTTTACAATGAGCAGTTCTTC